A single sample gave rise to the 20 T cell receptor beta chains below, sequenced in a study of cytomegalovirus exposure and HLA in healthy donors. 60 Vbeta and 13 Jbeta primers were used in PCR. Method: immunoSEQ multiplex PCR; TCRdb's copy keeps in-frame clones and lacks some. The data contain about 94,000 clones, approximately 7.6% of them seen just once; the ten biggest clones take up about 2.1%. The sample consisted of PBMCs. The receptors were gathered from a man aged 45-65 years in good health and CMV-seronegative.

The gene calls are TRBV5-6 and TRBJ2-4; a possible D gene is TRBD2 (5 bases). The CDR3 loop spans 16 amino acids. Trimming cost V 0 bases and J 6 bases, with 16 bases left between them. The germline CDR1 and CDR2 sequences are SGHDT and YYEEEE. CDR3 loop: CASSLAMGDLANIQYF. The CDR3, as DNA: TGTGCCAGCAGCTTGGCGATGGGAGACCTTGCAAACATTCAGTACTTC.

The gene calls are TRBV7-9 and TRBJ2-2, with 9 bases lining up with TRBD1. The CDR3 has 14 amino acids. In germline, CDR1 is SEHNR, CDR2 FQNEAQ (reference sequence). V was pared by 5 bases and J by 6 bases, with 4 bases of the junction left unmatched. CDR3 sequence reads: CASSTDRGAGELFF. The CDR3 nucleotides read TGTGCCAGCAGCACCGACAGGGGGGCCGGGGAGCTGTTTTTT.

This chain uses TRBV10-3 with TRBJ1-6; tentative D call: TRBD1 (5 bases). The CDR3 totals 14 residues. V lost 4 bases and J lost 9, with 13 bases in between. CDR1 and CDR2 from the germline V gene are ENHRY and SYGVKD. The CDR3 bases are TGTGCCATCAGTGGAGAAGGGGTAGGTTCACCCCTCCACTTT. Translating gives CAISGEGVGSPLHF.

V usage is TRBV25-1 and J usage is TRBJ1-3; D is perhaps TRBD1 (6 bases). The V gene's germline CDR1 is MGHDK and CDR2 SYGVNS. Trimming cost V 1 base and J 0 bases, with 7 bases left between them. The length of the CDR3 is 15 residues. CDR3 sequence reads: CASSESGVSGNTIYF. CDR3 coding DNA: TGTGCCAGCAGTGAATCAGGGGTCTCTGGAAACACCATATATTTT.

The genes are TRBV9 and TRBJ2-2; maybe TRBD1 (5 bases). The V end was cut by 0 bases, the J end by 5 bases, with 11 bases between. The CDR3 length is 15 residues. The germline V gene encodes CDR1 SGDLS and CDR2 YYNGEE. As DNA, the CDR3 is TGTGCCAGCAGCGTAGTAGGGGAAGGGACCGGGGAGCTGTTTTTT. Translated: CASSVVGEGTGELFF.

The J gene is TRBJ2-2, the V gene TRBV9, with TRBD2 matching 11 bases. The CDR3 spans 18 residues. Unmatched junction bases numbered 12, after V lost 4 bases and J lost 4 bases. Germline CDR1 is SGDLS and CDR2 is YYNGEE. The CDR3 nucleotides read TGTGCCAGCAGCTTCGACCCTGGGACTAGCGGAATCACCGGGGAGCTGTTTTTT. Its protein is CASSFDPGTSGITGELFF.

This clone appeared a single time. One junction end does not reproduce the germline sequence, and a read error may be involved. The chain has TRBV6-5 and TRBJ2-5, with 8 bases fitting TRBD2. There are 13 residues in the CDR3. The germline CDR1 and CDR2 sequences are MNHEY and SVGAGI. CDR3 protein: CASNAGGQETQHF. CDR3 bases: TGTGCCAGCAACGCGGGGGGCCAAGAGACCCAGCACTTC.

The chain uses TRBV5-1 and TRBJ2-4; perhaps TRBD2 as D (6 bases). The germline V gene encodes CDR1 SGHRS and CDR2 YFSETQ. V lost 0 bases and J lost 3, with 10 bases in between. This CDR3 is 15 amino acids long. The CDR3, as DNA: TGCGCCAGCAGCTTGGTGGGGGGATTCAAAAACATTCAGTACTTC. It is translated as CASSLVGGFKNIQYF.

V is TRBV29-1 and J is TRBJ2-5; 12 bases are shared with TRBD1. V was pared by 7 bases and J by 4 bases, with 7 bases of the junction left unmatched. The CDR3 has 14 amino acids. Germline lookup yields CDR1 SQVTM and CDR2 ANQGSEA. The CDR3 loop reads CSAGQGALGETQYF. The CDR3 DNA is TGCAGCGCGGGACAGGGGGCGCTTGGAGAGACCCAGTACTTC.

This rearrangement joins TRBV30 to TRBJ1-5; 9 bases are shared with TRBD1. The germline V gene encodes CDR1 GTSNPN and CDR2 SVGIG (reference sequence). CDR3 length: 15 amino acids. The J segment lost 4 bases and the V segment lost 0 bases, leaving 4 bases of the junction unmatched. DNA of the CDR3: TGTGCCTGGAGTGTAGGGGACAGGGCTAATCAGCCCCAGCATTTT. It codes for CAWSVGDRANQPQHF.

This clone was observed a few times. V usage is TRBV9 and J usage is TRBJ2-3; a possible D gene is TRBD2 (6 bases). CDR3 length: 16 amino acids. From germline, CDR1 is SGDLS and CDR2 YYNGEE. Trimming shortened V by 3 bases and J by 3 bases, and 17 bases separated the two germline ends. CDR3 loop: CASSGRGGGITDTQYF. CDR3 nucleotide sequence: TGTGCCAGCAGCGGGAGAGGCGGCGGGATAACAGATACGCAGTATTTT. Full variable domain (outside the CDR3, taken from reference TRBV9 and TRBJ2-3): DSGVTQTPKHLITATGQRVTLRCSPRSGDLSVYWYQQSLDQGLQFLIQYYNGEERAKGNILERFSAQQFPDLHSELNLSSLELGDSALYFCASSGRGGGITDTQYFGPGTRLTVL.

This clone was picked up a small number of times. CDR3 loop: CASSPRDNGELFF. CDR3 coding DNA: TGTGCCAGCTCACCCCGGGACAACGGGGAGCTGTTTTTT. V usage is TRBV18 and J usage is TRBJ2-2; D is possibly TRBD1 (6 bases). The CDR3 length is 13 residues. Germline V lookup: CDR1 KGHSH, CDR2 LQKENI. V lost 3 bases and J lost 7, with 9 bases in between.

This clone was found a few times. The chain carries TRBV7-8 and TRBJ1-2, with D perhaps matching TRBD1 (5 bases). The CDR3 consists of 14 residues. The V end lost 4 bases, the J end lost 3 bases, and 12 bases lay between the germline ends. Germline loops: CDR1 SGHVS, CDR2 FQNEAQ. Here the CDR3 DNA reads TGTGCCAGCAGCTCCTCAGGGATGGACTATGGCTACACCTTC. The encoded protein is CASSSSGMDYGYTF.

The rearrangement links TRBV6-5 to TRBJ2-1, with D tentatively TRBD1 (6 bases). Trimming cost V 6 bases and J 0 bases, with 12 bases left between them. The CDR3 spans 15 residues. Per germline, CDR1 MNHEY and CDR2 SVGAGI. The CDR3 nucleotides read TGTGCCAGCAGCCCTACAGGGAACTCCTACAATGAGCAGTTCTTC. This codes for CASSPTGNSYNEQFF.

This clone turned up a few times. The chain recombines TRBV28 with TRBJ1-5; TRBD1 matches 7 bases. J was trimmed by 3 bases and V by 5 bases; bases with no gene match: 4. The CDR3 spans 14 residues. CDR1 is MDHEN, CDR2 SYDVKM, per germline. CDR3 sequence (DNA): TGTGCCAGCAGTGCGGGACAGATCAATCAGCCCCAGCATTTT. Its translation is CASSAGQINQPQHF.

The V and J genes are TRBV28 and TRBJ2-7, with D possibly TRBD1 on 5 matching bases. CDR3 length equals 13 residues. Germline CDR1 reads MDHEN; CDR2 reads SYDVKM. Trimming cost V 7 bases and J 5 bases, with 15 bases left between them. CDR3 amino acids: CASNVRVRDEQYF. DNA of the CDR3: TGTGCCAGCAATGTCAGGGTACGGGACGAGCAGTACTTC. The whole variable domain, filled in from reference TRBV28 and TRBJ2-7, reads DVKVTQSSRYLVKRTGEKVFLECVQDMDHENMFWYRQDPGLGLRLIYFSYDVKMKEKGDIPEGYSVSREKKERFSLILESASTNQTSMYLCASNVRVRDEQYFGPGTRLTVT.

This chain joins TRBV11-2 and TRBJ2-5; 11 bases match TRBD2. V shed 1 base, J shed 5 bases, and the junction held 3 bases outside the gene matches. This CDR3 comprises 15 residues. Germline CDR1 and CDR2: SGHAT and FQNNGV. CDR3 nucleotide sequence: TGTGCCAGCAGCTTAGCATCTAGCGGGAGGGAGACCCAGTACTTC. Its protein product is CASSLASSGRETQYF.

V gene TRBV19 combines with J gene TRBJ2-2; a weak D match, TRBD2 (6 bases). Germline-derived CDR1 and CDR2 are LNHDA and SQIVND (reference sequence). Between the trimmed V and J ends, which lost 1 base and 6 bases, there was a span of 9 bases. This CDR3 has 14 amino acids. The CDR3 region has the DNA TGTGCCAGTAGTATAGGAGGAGGGCCCGGGGAGCTGTTTTTT. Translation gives CASSIGGGPGELFF.

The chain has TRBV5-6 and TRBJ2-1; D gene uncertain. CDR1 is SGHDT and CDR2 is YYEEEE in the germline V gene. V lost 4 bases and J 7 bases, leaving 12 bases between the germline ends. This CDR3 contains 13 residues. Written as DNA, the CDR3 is TGTGCCAGCAGCCGAGCGAATTATAATGAGCAGTTCTTC. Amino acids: CASSRANYNEQFF.

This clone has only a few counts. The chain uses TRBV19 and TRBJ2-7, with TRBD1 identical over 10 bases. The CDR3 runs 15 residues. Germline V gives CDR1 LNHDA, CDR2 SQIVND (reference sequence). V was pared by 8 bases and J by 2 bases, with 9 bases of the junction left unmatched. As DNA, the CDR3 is TGTGCCAGTGGTAGATACGGGACAGGGGCCTACGAGCAGTACTTC. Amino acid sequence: CASGRYGTGAYEQYF.